This T cell receptor (beta chain) derives from a study of blood T cell repertoires in COVID-19 (dated by TCRdb to between 2020 and 2021). For the wider study: Samples covering the acute and convalescent phases of COVID-19 were provided by collaborators in the United States, Italy and Spain. The prospective study material was composed of cDNA or gDNA derived from T cells, B-cell-depleted T cells, or PBMCs. Deeply sampled blood TCRbeta repertoires from subjects exposed to, actively infected with, or recovered from COVID-19 were included in the dataset. A freely available public database, intended as a resource for researchers studying the immune response to SARS-CoV-2, is where the repertoires were released. The sample metadata nearly always contained a de-identified subject ID, COVID-19 status, age in years and sex. Samples came from the ongoing ImmuneRACE study (first 160 participants) plus 1,254 subjects from 6 global collaborators. HLA class I and class II types, where available, came from metadata supplied by the sample provider rather than from assay-based typing.

The collaborating institutions used their own protocols to collect whole blood in K2EDTA tubes. For TCRbeta analysis, collaborators shipped samples in one of three forms: frozen whole blood, isolated PBMCs, or DNA extracted from either of those sample types. What the work shows at the level of the full study, not this receptor alone: Clinical and demographic metadata were provided uncurated, with the amount varying by source and participant.

For CDR1 and CDR2, the germline V gene lists SGHTA and FQGNSA. The V and J ends are trimmed by 5 bases and 0 bases, leaving 9 bases between them. Inclusive of the bounding cysteine and phenylalanine, the CDR3 is 14 residues long. Just CDR3 DNA is preserved here, 42 bases in frame from base 1. As concerns this clone: Its antigen remains unidentified. No qualities accompany the bases; no much larger clone lies one base away.

TCRbeta CDR3 regions were amplified from genomic DNA by means of the immunoSEQ Assay, a bias-controlled multiplex PCR. The study's own analysis went as follows. The number of nucleated cells in each sample was estimated by amplification of reference gene primers within the assay. To quantify the absolute abundance of each unique TCRbeta CDR3 rearrangement, sequence reads were collapsed and filtered. For each sample, productive Simpson clonality was calculated as the square root of Simpson's diversity index over productive rearrangements. TCRdb provides this immuneACCESS table in a form limited to in-frame rearrangements. Some clones are lacking; in checked studies, under half of them reflect an unresolved V gene, and why the rest are absent is not known. That table is the source of V, J and clone size, and D and trimming were worked out from the DNA. For this sample the table gives about 220,000 clones, of which around three quarters were detected only once. The ten largest account for about 7% of the sample.

Sequenced sample: peripheral blood. The chain joins TRBV7-2 to TRBJ2-3, with TRBD2 as a weak D call on 6 bases. The TCR was taken from a woman aged 70 to 79 with acute or convalescent COVID-19. CDR3 loop: CASSLGTSTDTQYF. The sequenced DNA is TGTGCCAGCAGCCTCGGGACTAGCACAGATACGCAGTATTTT.